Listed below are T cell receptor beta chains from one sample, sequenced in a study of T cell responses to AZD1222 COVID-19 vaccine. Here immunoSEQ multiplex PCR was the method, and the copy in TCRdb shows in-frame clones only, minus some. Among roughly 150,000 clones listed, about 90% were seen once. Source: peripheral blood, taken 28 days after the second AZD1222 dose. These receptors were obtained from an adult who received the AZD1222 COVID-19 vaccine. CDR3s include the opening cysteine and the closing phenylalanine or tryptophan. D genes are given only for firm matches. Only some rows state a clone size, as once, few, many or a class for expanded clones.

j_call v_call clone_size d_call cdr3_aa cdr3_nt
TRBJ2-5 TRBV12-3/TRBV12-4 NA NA CASSPSFQETQYF TGTGCCAGCAGTCCCAGCTTCCAAGAGACCCAGTACTTC
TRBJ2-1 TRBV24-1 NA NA CATSDSVPGEQFF TGTGCCACCAGTGATTCGGTTCCAGGGGAGCAGTTCTTC
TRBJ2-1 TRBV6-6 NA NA CASSPAVNEQFF TGTGCCAGCAGCCCGGCAGTTAATGAGCAGTTCTTC
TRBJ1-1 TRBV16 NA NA CASSQYQEVRAEAFF TGTGCCAGCAGCCAATATCAAGAGGTCAGGGCTGAAGCTTTCTTT
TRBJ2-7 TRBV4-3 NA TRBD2 CASSQDAGRGATYEQYF TGCGCCAGCAGCCAAGATGCAGGGCGGGGGGCAACCTACGAGCAGTACTTC
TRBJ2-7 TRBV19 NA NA CASSTSNEQYF TGTGCCAGTTCCACTTCCAACGAGCAGTACTTC
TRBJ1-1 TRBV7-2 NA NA CASTLMGGGSDEAFF TGTGCCAGCACCTTGATGGGGGGGGGCTCAGACGAAGCTTTCTTT
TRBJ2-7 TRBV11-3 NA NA CASIARKSSYEQYF TGTGCCAGCATTGCGAGGAAGAGCTCCTACGAGCAGTACTTC
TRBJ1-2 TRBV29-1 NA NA CSVLTFQGYGYTF TGCAGCGTCTTGACGTTTCAGGGTTATGGCTACACCTTC
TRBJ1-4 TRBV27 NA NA CASSFLGRTNEKLFF TGTGCCAGCAGTTTTTTGGGTAGGACTAATGAAAAACTGTTTTTT
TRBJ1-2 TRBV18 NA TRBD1 CASSLRDSYGYTF TGTGCCAGCTCACTTCGGGACAGCTATGGCTACACCTTC
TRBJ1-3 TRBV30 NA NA CAWSFGGSGNTIYF TGTGCCTGGAGTTTCGGCGGCTCTGGAAACACCATATATTTT
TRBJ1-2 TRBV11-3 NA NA CASSSGRGYGYTF TGTGCCAGCAGCTCGGGCAGGGGCTATGGCTACACCTTC
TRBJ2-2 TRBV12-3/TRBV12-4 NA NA CASSQDPPGELFF TGTGCCAGCAGTCAGGACCCTCCCGGGGAGCTGTTTTTT
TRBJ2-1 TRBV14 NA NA CASSAKENEQFF TGTGCCAGCAGCGCAAAAGAGAATGAGCAGTTCTTC
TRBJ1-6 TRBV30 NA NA CAWSRGGGNSPLHF TGTGCCTGGAGTAGAGGGGGTGGGAATTCACCCCTCCACTTT
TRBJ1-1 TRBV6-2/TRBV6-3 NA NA CASSYSRETEAFF TGTGCCAGCAGTTACTCAAGGGAAACTGAAGCTTTCTTT
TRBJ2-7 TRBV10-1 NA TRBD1 CASSEGQGTGEQYF TGCGCCAGCAGTGAAGGACAGGGGACGGGAGAGCAGTACTTC
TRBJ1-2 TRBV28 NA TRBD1 CASSSGTAARGYGYTF TGTGCCAGCAGTTCCGGGACAGCCGCAAGGGGCTATGGCTACACCTTC
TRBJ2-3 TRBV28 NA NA CASSSALGGGTDTQYF TGTGCCAGCAGTTCCGCCCTTGGGGGCGGCACAGATACGCAGTATTTT
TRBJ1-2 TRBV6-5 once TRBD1 CASDRGLNYGYTF TGTGCCAGCGACAGGGGGCTTAACTATGGCTACACCTTC
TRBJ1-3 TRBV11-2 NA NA CASSLSLSGNTIYF TGTGCCAGCAGCTTAAGCCTCTCTGGAAACACCATATATTTT
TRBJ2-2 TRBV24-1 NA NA CATSDSPVSTGELFF TGTGCCACCAGTGATTCCCCGGTCAGCACCGGGGAGCTGTTTTTT
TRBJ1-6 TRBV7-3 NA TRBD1 CASSLGTGGSPLHF TGTGCCAGCAGCTTAGGGACAGGGGGTTCACCCCTCCACTTT
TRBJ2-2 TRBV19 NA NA CASRNPRIGTGELFF TGTGCCAGTAGAAACCCGCGGATTGGCACCGGGGAGCTGTTTTTT
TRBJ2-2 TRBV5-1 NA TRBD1 CASSLGDRGRNTGELFF TGCGCCAGCAGCTTGGGGGACAGGGGGCGTAACACCGGGGAGCTGTTTTTT
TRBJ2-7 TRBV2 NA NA CASTVTRGPNARYF TGTGCCAGCACTGTGACCCGGGGTCCAAATGCACGGTACTTC
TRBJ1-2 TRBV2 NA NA CASTQDYVEDYGYTF TGTGCCAGCACTCAGGACTATGTTGAGGACTATGGCTACACCTTC
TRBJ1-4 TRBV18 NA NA CASSPLTGAANEKLFF TGTGCCAGCTCACCCTTAACCGGGGCAGCTAATGAAAAACTGTTTTTT
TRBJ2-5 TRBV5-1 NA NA CASSLFPGVQETQYF TGCGCCAGCAGCTTGTTCCCGGGAGTGCAAGAGACCCAGTACTTC
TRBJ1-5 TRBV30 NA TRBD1 CAWSGGQGNQPQHF TGTGCCTGGAGTGGGGGACAGGGCAATCAGCCCCAGCATTTT
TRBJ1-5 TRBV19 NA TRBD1 CASSSQQGAGNQPQHF TGTGCCAGTAGTAGCCAACAGGGGGCGGGCAATCAGCCCCAGCATTTT
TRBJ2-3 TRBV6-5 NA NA CASSYSEGRGTDTQYF TGTGCCAGCAGTTACTCGGAGGGAAGGGGCACAGATACGCAGTATTTT
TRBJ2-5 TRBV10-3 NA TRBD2 CAISESVLAGGRGTQYF TGTGCCATCAGTGAGTCTGTTCTAGCGGGGGGAAGGGGGACCCAGTACTTC
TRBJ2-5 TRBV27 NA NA CASSFRGWETQYF TGTGCCAGCAGTTTTCGGGGCTGGGAGACCCAGTACTTC
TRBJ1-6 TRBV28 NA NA CASSLDRGSPLHF TGTGCCAGCAGTTTGGACCGGGGATCACCCCTCCACTTT
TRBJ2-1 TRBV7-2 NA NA CAVSTGRTYNEQFF TGTGCCGTCTCCACAGGGCGGACCTACAATGAGCAGTTCTTC
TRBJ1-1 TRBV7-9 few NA CASSPPAFPTEAFF TGTGCCAGCAGCCCCCCCGCATTTCCCACTGAAGCTTTCTTT
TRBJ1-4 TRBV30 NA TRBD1 CAWRGPGTGPEKLFF TGTGCCTGGAGGGGCCCCGGGACAGGGCCTGAAAAACTGTTTTTT
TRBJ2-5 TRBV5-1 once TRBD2 CASSLDLAGGETQYF TGCGCCAGCAGCTTGGACCTAGCGGGAGGGGAGACCCAGTACTTC
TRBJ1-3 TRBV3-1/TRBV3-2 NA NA CASSPRRGGVGNTIYF TGTGCCAGCAGCCCTCGCCGAGGAGGGGTTGGAAACACCATATATTTT
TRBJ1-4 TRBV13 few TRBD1 CASSLSSTGSEEKLFF TGTGCCAGCAGCTTAAGTTCGACAGGGAGCGAGGAAAAACTGTTTTTT
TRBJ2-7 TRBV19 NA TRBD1 CASSVPDRVYEQYF TGTGCCAGTAGTGTTCCGGACAGGGTCTACGAGCAGTACTTC
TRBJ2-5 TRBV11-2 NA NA CASSLAVQETQYF TGTGCCAGCAGCTTAGCGGTGCAAGAGACCCAGTACTTC
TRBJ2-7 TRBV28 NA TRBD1 CASSSYRGNEQYF TGTGCCAGCAGTTCATACAGGGGAAACGAGCAGTACTTC
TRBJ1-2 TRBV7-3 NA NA CASSDNVYGYTF TGTGCCAGCAGCGACAACGTCTATGGCTACACCTTC
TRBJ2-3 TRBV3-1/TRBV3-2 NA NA CASSLRGATDTQYF TGTGCCAGCAGCCTTAGGGGAGCCACAGATACGCAGTATTTT
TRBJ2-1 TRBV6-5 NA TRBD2 CASSFGASGYNEQFF TGTGCCAGCAGTTTCGGGGCTAGCGGCTACAATGAGCAGTTCTTC
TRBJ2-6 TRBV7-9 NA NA CASNPPGANVLTF TGTGCCAGCAACCCCCCGGGGGCCAACGTCCTGACTTTC
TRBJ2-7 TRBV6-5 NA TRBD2 CASSSSGRATEQYF TGTGCCAGCAGTTCTAGCGGGAGGGCAACCGAGCAGTACTTC
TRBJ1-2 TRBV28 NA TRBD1 CASSLPQGAGDYGYTF TGTGCCAGCAGCCTCCCTCAGGGGGCAGGAGACTATGGCTACACCTTC
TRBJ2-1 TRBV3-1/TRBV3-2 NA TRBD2 CAGSRRTSGTVLNEQFF TGTGCCGGCAGCCGCCGGACTAGCGGGACGGTACTCAATGAGCAGTTCTTC
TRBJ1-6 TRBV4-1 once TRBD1 CASSPMDRGSYNSPLHF TGCGCCAGCAGCCCGATGGACAGGGGCTCCTATAATTCACCCCTCCACTTT
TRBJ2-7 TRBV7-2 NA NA CASSYGGYYEQYF TGTGCCAGCAGCTATGGCGGTTACTACGAGCAGTACTTC
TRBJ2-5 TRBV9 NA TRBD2 CASSVGAASGGAGETQYF TGTGCCAGCAGCGTAGGTGCAGCTAGCGGGGGGGCCGGGGAGACCCAGTACTTC